This T cell receptor beta chain was observed in a study of monozygotic twins with inflammatory bowel disease. General study findings and limits: In these data, no single strong IBD-associated signal or clonotype received support.

TCRdb re-called the 5' RACE reads and catalogs CDR3 proteins one per entry, DNA excluded. The table gives more than 350,000 distinct CDR3 sequences; the top ten clones make up roughly 2.3% of it. Turning to this clonotype: Its antigen is still unknown.

Each donor supplied around 2.3 ml of blood. The CDR3 length is 15 residues. Sequencing used blood. The chain links TRBV12-3 or TRBV12-4 to TRBJ2-1; with no DNA, the TCRdb D assignment of TRBD2 cannot be verified. The sequence came from a human donor with ulcerative colitis or Crohn's disease, or a healthy co-twin of an affected twin (not recorded which). The CDR3 loop is CASSSSGRIIDEQFF.